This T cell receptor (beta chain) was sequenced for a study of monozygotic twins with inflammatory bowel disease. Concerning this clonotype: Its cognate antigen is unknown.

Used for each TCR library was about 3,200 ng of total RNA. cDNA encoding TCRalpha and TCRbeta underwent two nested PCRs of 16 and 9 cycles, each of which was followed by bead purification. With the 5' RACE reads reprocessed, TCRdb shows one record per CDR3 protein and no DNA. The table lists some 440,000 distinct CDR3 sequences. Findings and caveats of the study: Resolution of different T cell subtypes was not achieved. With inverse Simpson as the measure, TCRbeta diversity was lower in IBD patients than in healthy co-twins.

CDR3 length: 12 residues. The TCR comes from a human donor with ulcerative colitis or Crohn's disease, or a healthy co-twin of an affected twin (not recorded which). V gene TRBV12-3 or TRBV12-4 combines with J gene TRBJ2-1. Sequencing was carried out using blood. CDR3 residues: CASNEPDVEQFF.